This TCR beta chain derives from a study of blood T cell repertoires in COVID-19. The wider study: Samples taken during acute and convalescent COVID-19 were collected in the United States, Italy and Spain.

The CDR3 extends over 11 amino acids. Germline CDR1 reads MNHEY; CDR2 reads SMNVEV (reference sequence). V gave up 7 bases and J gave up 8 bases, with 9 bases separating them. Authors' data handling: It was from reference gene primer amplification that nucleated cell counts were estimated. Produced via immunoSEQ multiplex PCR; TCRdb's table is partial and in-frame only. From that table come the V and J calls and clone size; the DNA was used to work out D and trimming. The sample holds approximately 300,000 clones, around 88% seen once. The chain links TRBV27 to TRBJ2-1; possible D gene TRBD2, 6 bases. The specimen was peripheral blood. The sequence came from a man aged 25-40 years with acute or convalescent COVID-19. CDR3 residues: CASIGGHEQFF. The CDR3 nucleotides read TGTGCCAGCATCGGGGGTCATGAGCAGTTCTTC.